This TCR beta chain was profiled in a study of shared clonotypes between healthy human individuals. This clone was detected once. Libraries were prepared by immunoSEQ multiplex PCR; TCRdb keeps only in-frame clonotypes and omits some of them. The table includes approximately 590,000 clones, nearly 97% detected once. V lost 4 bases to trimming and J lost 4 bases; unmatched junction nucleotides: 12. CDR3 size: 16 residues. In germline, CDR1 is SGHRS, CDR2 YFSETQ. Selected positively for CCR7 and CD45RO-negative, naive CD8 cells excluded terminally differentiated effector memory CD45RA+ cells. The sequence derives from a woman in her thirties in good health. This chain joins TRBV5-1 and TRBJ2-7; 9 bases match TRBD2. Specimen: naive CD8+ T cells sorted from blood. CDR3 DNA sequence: TGCGCCAGCAGCCCGAGGCCGGGACTAGCTTTGTACGAGCAGTACTTC. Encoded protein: CASSPRPGLALYEQYF.